These 28 T cell receptor beta chains were sequenced from one sample in a study of metastatic and nonmetastatic thyroid tumors. TCRdb re-clonotyped the PCR reads via MiXCR. The table has about 43,000 clones, about 3.3% seen once. All patients reached thyroid surgery having received no treatment beforehand. The source material was blood. All receptors derive from a female donor with papillary thyroid cancer or a benign thyroid nodule (not recorded which). Some clones in this sample may be carry-over from other donors' samples.

Many counts were recorded for this clone. The J gene is TRBJ2-2, the V gene TRBV18; D remains ambiguous. The germline V gene encodes CDR1 KGHSH and CDR2 LQKENI. V dropped 1 base and J dropped 0 bases, with 9 bases sitting between them. The CDR3 extends over 16 amino acids. The CDR3, as DNA: TGTGCCAGCTCACCACTATCCGCCTCGAACACCGGGGAGCTGTTTTTT. It specifies CASSPLSASNTGELFF.

This clone has more than one count but fewer than ten. This chain joins TRBV12-3 or TRBV12-4 and TRBJ2-7; TRBD1 matches 7 bases. V lost 5 bases and J lost 6; bases outside the gene matches: 13. The CDR3 contains 15 residues. The CDR3: CASSPGGDGTPEQYF. CDR3 nucleotide sequence: TGTGCCAGCAGTCCAGGGGGAGACGGTACACCCGAGCAGTACTTC.

The chain joins TRBV7-6 to TRBJ2-7, with 10 positions matching TRBD1. CDR1 SGHVS and CDR2 FNYEAQ come from the germline V gene. This CDR3 has 15 residues. V shed 7 bases and J 1 base; nucleotides not matched to a gene: 7. Here the CDR3 DNA reads TGTGCCAGCACCCTGTTGGGACAGGGGTCCTACGAGCAGTACTTC. It encodes CASTLLGQGSYEQYF.

In its sample, this clone was seen a few times. This chain uses TRBV6-1 with TRBJ1-1, with a possible D match to TRBD1 (6 bases). V was shortened by 4 bases and J by 1 base, with 7 bases between the two germline ends. Looked up from germline, CDR1 is MNHNS and CDR2 is SASEGT. There are 13 residues in the CDR3. DNA for the CDR3: TGTGCCAGCAGTGCGGGACAGAACACTGAAGCTTTCTTT. Protein sequence: CASSAGQNTEAFF.

In this sample, this clone turned up many times. This chain links TRBV10-3 with TRBJ1-5; 7 bases fit TRBD1. The length of the CDR3 is 15 residues. The V segment lost 2 bases and the J segment 7 bases; nucleotides outside the gene matches: 8. The germline gives CDR1 ENHRY, CDR2 SYGVKD. CDR3 residues: CAISEGRTGSQPQHF. The CDR3 DNA is TGTGCCATCAGTGAGGGAAGGACAGGCTCCCAGCCCCAGCATTTT.

This clone was counted between two and nine times. The conserved phenylalanine or tryptophan normally closing the CDR3 is absent here, so this likely arose from a read error. This chain's CDR3 is CASGRSFEQFS. CDR3 DNA sequence: TGCGCTAGCGGGAGGAGTTTTGAGCAGTTCTCC. The chain has TRBV11-2 and TRBJ2-1; 11 bases are a match to TRBD2. The CDR3 consists of 11 residues. Germline loops: CDR1 SGHAT, CDR2 FQNNGV.

This clone occurred a few times. J is TRBJ1-2 and V is TRBV28, with no clear D. Looked up from germline, CDR1 is MDHEN and CDR2 is SYDVKM. This CDR3 contains 18 residues. The V and J ends lost 0 bases and 2 bases respectively, with 19 bases between them. CDR3 region: CASSLWGNGGPTNYGYTF. CDR3 sequence (DNA): TGTGCCAGCAGTTTATGGGGGAACGGTGGGCCAACCAACTATGGCTACACCTTC.

This clone was detected many times. In the same sample, other DNA sequences code for this CDR3. The rearrangement links TRBV2 to TRBJ1-1, with D hard to call. Germline V gene sequence: CDR1 SNHLY, CDR2 FYNNEI. Deletions cut 5 bases from V and 0 bases from J, with 10 bases between. The CDR3 runs 14 residues. In nucleotides, the CDR3 is TGTGCCAGCAGTCCACAAGTCCTGAACACTGAAGCTTTCTTT. Translated: CASSPQVLNTEAFF.

This clone was counted many times. The chain is built from TRBV5-1 and TRBJ2-1; 10 nucleotides agree with TRBD2. The CDR3 is 16 amino acids. Germline values: CDR1 SGHRS, CDR2 YFSETQ. V was pared by 4 bases and J by 1 base, with 5 bases of the junction left unmatched. CDR3 loop: CASSLKREGSYNEQFF. CDR3 coding DNA: TGCGCCAGCAGCCTAAAGCGGGAGGGTTCCTACAATGAGCAGTTCTTC.

In this sample, this clone turned up a few times. The rearrangement joins TRBV15 to TRBJ1-5; TRBD1 is a possible D gene (5 bases). The CDR3 loop spans 15 amino acids. CDR1 is LNHNV, CDR2 YYDKDF, per germline (reference sequence). V was clipped by 3 bases and J by 3 bases, with 12 bases between them. CDR3 loop: CATSRKTGFNQPQHF. DNA of the CDR3: TGTGCCACCAGCAGGAAAACAGGATTCAATCAGCCCCAGCATTTT.

To note about this clone: A read error may be the cause here, since a much bigger clone is one base away. V usage is TRBV3-1 and J usage is TRBJ2-1; D gene unclear. The V end was cut by 8 bases, the J end by 6 bases, with 17 bases between. CDR3 size: 14 residues. CDR1 is LGHDT, CDR2 YNNKEL, per germline (reference sequence). The CDR3 DNA reads TGTGCCAGCGGCCCAGCTTCCTATTTCAATGAGCAGTTCTTC. It is translated as CASGPASYFNEQFF.

This clone has a count of ten or more. The V gene is TRBV14, the J gene TRBJ2-4, with a possible D match to TRBD1 (6 bases). The V and J ends lost 1 base and 9 bases respectively, with 22 bases between them. Germline assignment: CDR1 SGHDN and CDR2 FVKESK. The CDR3 is 17 amino acids. The CDR3 bases are TGTGCCAGCAGCCAAGCGGGTGGGGGCATGCAGCAAGGCATTCAGTACTTC. Amino acids: CASSQAGGGMQQGIQYF.

This clone was picked up many times. CDR3 nucleotide sequence: TGTGCCAGCAGCCCTTACACCGGGTTCACCGATGAGCAGTTCTTC. It specifies CASSPYTGFTDEQFF. V and J are TRBV7-8 and TRBJ2-1; D unclear. Germline V CDR1 and CDR2: SGHVS, FQNEAQ. The CDR3 runs 15 residues. V lost 5 bases to trimming and J lost 8 bases, with 19 bases between them.

About this clone itself: This could be a read error, since a much larger clone is one nucleotide away. The chain combines TRBV9 with TRBJ2-1, with 8 bases identical to TRBD2. V lost 0 bases and J lost 3; bases outside the gene matches: 14. CDR3 length: 19 residues. Germline CDR1 is SGDLS and CDR2 is YYNGEE. Here the CDR3 reads CASSVAGLVGTQSYNEQFF. The DNA for the CDR3 is TGTGCCAGCAGCGTAGCGGGACTAGTGGGCACTCAAAGCTACAATGAGCAGTTCTTC.

This clone was recorded many times. This CDR3 reads CASSRTPRDGELFF. CDR3 nucleotide sequence: TGTGCCAGCAGCCGAACCCCCAGGGACGGGGAGCTGTTTTTT. This chain joins TRBV5-6 and TRBJ2-2; possibly TRBD1 for D (5 bases). The CDR3 covers 14 residues. From germline, CDR1 is SGHDT and CDR2 YYEEEE. The germline V and J ends were trimmed by 4 bases and 7 bases, with 14 bases remaining between them.

By proportion, this clone is medium-sized. The genes are TRBV6-1 and TRBJ2-5; TRBD1 matches at 7 bases. The CDR3 contains 13 residues. In germline, CDR1 is MNHNS, CDR2 SASEGT. V lost 7 bases and J lost 2; bases outside the gene matches: 4. CDR3 sequence (DNA): TGTGCCAGCAATCGGGACAGTCAAGAGACCCAGTACTTC. Its protein product is CASNRDSQETQYF.

This clone was recorded many times. This chain uses TRBV18 with TRBJ2-3, with 9 positions matching TRBD2. V shed 3 bases and J 2 bases; nucleotides not matched to a gene: 6. From germline, CDR1 is KGHSH and CDR2 LQKENI. The CDR3 contains 16 residues. DNA of the CDR3: TGTGCCAGCTCACCCCGACTAGCGGAGTCCACAGATACGCAGTATTTT. Translating it yields CASSPRLAESTDTQYF.

The chain combines TRBV11-3 with TRBJ2-7; possibly TRBD1 for D (5 bases). Germline V gene data show CDR1 as SGHNT and CDR2 as YENEEA. The CDR3 runs to 14 residues. The V end lost 1 base, the J end lost 1 base, and 8 bases lay between the germline ends. The CDR3 protein is CASSLGRTSYEQYF. The DNA of the CDR3 is TGTGCCAGCAGCTTAGGGCGGACATCCTACGAGCAGTACTTC.

This chain uses TRBV5-8 with TRBJ1-5; D is undetermined. The CDR3 sequence is 14 residues long. Per the germline V gene, CDR1 is SGHTS and CDR2 is YDEGEE. V lost 2 bases, J lost 7 bases, and 13 bases lay in between. CDR3 DNA: TGTGCCAGCAGCTTCCCCTCTGGGTTCCAGCCCCAGCATTTT. Translated: CASSFPSGFQPQHF.

This clone showed up just a few times. The V and J genes are TRBV6-1 and TRBJ1-4; TRBD1 might be the D (5 bases). V was clipped by 6 bases and J by 3 bases, with 5 bases between them. There are 12 residues in the CDR3. Germline V gives CDR1 MNHNS, CDR2 SASEGT. The DNA of the CDR3 is TGTGCCAGCAGGGGGCCTAATGAAAAACTGTTTTTT. As protein: CASRGPNEKLFF.

A few counts support this clone. J is TRBJ1-1 and V is TRBV19; D not certain. CDR1 and CDR2 (germline): LNHDA, SQIVND (reference sequence). Trimming removed 3 bases from V and 3 bases from J, with 11 bases in between. The CDR3 extends over 14 amino acids. The CDR3 reads CASSISWRYTEAFF. DNA for the CDR3: TGTGCCAGTAGTATCTCATGGAGGTACACTGAAGCTTTCTTT.

This clone was detected ten times or more. The chain combines TRBV24-1 with TRBJ2-5; D gene uncertain. Germline V gene sequence: CDR1 KGHDR, CDR2 SFDVKD. Trimming stripped 0 bases from V and 3 bases from J, with 10 bases between. The CDR3 spans 15 residues. The CDR3 here is CATSDLADMEETQYF. The CDR3 DNA follows: TGTGCCACCAGTGATTTGGCGGATATGGAAGAGACCCAGTACTTC.

Many counts were recorded for this clone. The chain links TRBV19 to TRBJ1-3, with D hard to call. The V gene's germline CDR1 is LNHDA and CDR2 SQIVND (reference sequence). Trimming cost V 6 bases and J 1 base, with 7 bases left between them. CDR3 length: 13 amino acids. The CDR3 is CASREGSGNTIYF. In nucleotides, the CDR3 is TGTGCCAGTAGAGAGGGTTCTGGAAACACCATATATTTT.

This clone was detected ten times or more. CDR3 amino acids: CSVASFFSYEQYF. Written as DNA, the CDR3 is TGCAGCGTTGCCTCGTTCTTCTCCTACGAGCAGTACTTC. This chain joins TRBV29-1 and TRBJ2-7; D is unresolved. The ends were cut back, 4 bases at V and 0 bases at J, with 10 bases in the middle. Germline V gene data show CDR1 as SQVTM and CDR2 as ANQGSEA. This CDR3 has 13 residues.

This clone has at least ten counts. The J gene is TRBJ1-4, the V gene TRBV15; maybe TRBD1 (5 bases). Germline loops: CDR1 LNHNV, CDR2 YYDKDF (reference sequence). This CDR3 region has 15 residues. Trimming stripped 0 bases from V and 7 bases from J, with 12 bases between. The chain's CDR3 is CATSRDPGRGEKLFF. The CDR3 DNA is TGTGCCACCAGCAGAGATCCAGGGCGGGGTGAAAAACTGTTTTTT.

The sample holds many counts of this clone. The V gene is TRBV2, the J gene TRBJ2-7, with 9 bases lining up with TRBD1. The CDR3 spans 14 residues. J was trimmed by 0 bases and V by 8 bases; bases with no gene match: 5. Germline V gene data show CDR1 as SNHLY and CDR2 as FYNNEI. The DNA of the CDR3 is TGTGCCAGCGCCGGGACAGGGAGCTCCTACGAGCAGTACTTC. Residues: CASAGTGSSYEQYF.

There are many counts of this clone. The CDR3 spells CASSELASGTGELFF. CDR3 in DNA: TGTGCCAGCAGTGAGCTTGCTTCGGGCACCGGGGAGCTGTTTTTT. The chain uses TRBV6-1 and TRBJ2-2; unclear D gene. Trimming took off 3 bases at V and 4 bases at J, with 12 bases between the two ends. The CDR3 loop spans 15 amino acids. Germline CDR1 MNHNS, CDR2 SASEGT.

The chain uses TRBV10-3 and TRBJ1-6, with a weak D call TRBD1 (6 bases). The germline V gene has CDR1 ENHRY and CDR2 SYGVKD. V was shortened by 2 bases and J by 9 bases, with 8 bases between the two germline ends. The CDR3 runs 13 residues. The CDR3 loop is CAISEVRGSPLHF. The CDR3 DNA sequence: TGTGCCATCAGTGAGGTCAGGGGTTCACCCCTCCACTTT.